The entry below describes one T cell receptor (beta chain). The antigen remains unidentified. V shed 8 bases, J shed 5 bases, and the junction held 14 bases outside the gene matches. The CDR3 is made up of 16 amino acids. In germline, CDR1 is SGHVT, CDR2 SQSDAQ. This sample is part of a study of T cell repertoires in cytomegalovirus infection. Study-level findings and limits: Identification of carriers of CMV plus the relevant HLA was performed using cumulative public TCR beta family frequency. Predominance within the ex vivo response was attributable to HLA-C-restricted CMV-specific TCR beta clonotypes.

TCRdb re-analysed the reads in MiXCR, keeping a single row per CDR3 protein. Among about 920,000 distinct CDR3 sequences listed, approximately 32% were seen once. The V call is TRBV7-4, the J call TRBJ1-4; 7 bases are shared with TRBD1. Material: cultured CD8+ T cells from PBMCs, obtained from culture after CMV antigen stimulation. This TCR was recovered from a human donor in good health (CMV status not recorded). Some clones in this sample may be carry-over from other donors' samples. The CDR3 is CASANRDSPGNEKLFF. The CDR3 DNA reads as TGTGCCAGCGCCAACCGGGACAGCCCTGGGAATGAAAAACTGTTTTTT.